This TCR beta chain was retrieved from a study of blood T cell repertoires in COVID-19. For the study at large: Researchers got acute and convalescent COVID-19 samples from the United States, Italy and Spain. In each case, the material was cDNA or gDNA derived from T cells, B-cell-depleted T cells, or PBMCs.

Profiled with immunoSEQ multiplex PCR; TCRdb holds only in-frame clones, not every one. The sample has 400,000 or so clones, around 87% seen once; the top ten hold about 3%. The CDR3 is made up of 15 amino acids. Germline CDR1 is SNHLY and CDR2 is FYNNEI. V lost 8 bases, J lost 2 bases, and 16 bases lay in between. Sequencing was done on a sample of peripheral blood. This sequence originates from a human donor in a cohort sampled during active COVID-19. The gene calls are TRBV2 and TRBJ1-5; TRBD1 might be the D (5 bases). Here the CDR3 DNA reads TGTGCCAGCGAAGGTCCGGGGGGGGGCAATCAGCCCCAGCATTTT. It translates to CASEGPGGGNQPQHF.